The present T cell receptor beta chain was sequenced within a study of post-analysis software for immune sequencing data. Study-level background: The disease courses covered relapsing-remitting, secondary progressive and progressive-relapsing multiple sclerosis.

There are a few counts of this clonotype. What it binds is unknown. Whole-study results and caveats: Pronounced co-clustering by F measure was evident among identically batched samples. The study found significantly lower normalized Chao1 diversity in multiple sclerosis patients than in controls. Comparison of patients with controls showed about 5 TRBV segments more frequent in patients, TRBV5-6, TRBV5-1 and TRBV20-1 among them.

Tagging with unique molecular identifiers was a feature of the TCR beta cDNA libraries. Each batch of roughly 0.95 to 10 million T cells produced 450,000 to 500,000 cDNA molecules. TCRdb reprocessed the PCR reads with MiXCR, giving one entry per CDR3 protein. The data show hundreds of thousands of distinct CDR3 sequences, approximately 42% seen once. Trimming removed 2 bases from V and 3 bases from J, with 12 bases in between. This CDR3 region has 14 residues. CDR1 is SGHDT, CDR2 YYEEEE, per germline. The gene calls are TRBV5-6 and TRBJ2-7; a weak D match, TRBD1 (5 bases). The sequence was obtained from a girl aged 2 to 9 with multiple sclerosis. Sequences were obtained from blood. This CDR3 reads CASSFSTAGYEQYF. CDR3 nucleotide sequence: TGTGCCAGCAGCTTTTCGACAGCTGGCTACGAGCAGTACTTC.